This TCR beta chain originates from a study of T cells in Graves' hyperthyroidism and ophthalmopathy. The study, taken as a whole, reports: Within blood appeared most thyroid clonotypes that had expanded above 0.001.

RNA transcripts provided the source from which TCR beta CDR3 regions were amplified. HTBI primers were used for first-round RT-PCR of the TCR CDR3. A single record per CDR3 protein comes from TCRdb applying MiXCR to the multiplex PCR reads. The sample lists 450,000 to 650,000 distinct CDR3 sequences, under 20% occurring once. CDR1 is SGHAT and CDR2 is FQDESV in the germline V gene (reference sequence). Between the trimmed V and J ends, which lost 0 bases and 4 bases, there was a span of 13 bases. The length of the CDR3 is 16 residues. Ten or more counts support this clonotype. The target antigen is unknown.

Sequencing input: blood. This clonotype was obtained from a young woman with Graves' ophthalmopathy. The chain recombines TRBV11-1 with TRBJ2-1; D is possibly TRBD1 (6 bases). CDR3 DNA: TGTGCCAGCAGCTTAGCGGGCAGGGGACCTTACAATGAGCAGTTCTTC. Translating it yields CASSLAGRGPYNEQFF.